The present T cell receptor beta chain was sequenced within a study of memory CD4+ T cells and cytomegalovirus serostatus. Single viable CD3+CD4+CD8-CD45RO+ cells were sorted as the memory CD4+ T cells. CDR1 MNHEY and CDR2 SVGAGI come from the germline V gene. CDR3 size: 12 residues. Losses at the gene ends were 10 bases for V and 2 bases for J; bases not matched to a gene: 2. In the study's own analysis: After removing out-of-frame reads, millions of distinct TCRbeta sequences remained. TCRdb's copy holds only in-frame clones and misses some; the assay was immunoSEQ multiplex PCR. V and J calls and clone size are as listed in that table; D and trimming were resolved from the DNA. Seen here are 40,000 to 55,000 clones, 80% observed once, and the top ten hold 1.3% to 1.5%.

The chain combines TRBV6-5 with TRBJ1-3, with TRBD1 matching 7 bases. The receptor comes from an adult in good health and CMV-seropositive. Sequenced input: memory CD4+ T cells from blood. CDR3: CAIGQAGNTIYF. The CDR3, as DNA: TGTGCCATCGGACAGGCTGGAAACACCATATATTTT.